A single sample is the source of the 6 T cell receptor beta chains below, sequenced in a study of cytomegalovirus exposure and HLA in healthy donors. The PCR ran on 60 Vbeta and 13 Jbeta primers. The protocol was immunoSEQ multiplex PCR, while the TCRdb copy is restricted to in-frame clones and leaves out a portion. The sample gives approximately 170,000 clones, less than 85% of which show up once; 1% is in the top ten. The sample consisted of PBMCs. The receptors stem from a boy younger than 10 in good health and CMV-seronegative.

J is TRBJ2-7 and V is TRBV11-2; 13 positions agree with TRBD2. The CDR3 length is 15 residues. V dropped 5 bases and J dropped 3; count of bases not matched to a gene: 4. In germline, CDR1 is SGHAT, CDR2 FQNNGV. CDR3 nucleotide sequence: TGTGCCAGCAGCCCCAGGACTAGCGGGAGCTACGAGCAGTACTTC. It encodes CASSPRTSGSYEQYF.

The chain links TRBV7-9 to TRBJ2-2; 7 bases are shared with TRBD1. Germline CDR1 SEHNR, CDR2 FQNEAQ (reference sequence). This CDR3 spans 16 amino acids. Trimming at V came to 3 bases and at J to 3 bases, leaving 7 bases not matched to a gene. The CDR3 DNA follows: TGTGCCAGCAGCTTCCCCCGTGACAGGGACACCGGGGAGCTGTTTTTT. Protein sequence: CASSFPRDRDTGELFF.

The chain joins TRBV6-1 to TRBJ2-7; 9 bases agree with TRBD1. The V gene's germline CDR1 is MNHNS and CDR2 SASEGT. The J segment lost 6 bases and the V segment lost 4 bases, leaving 4 bases of the junction unmatched. CDR3 size: 13 residues. CDR3 nucleotides: TGTGCCAGCAGTGGGACAGGGGTAAGCGAGCAGTACGTC. It encodes CASSGTGVSEQYV.

This chain links TRBV15 with TRBJ2-1; 8 bases fit TRBD2. Trimming removed 4 bases from V and 0 bases from J; junction bases left unmatched: 5. This CDR3 has 16 residues. Germline V gene lookup returns CDR1 LNHNV and CDR2 YYDKDF (reference sequence). This CDR3 is CATSTPGGPSYNEQFF. The CDR3 DNA is TGTGCCACCAGCACCCCGGGGGGGCCCTCCTACAATGAGCAGTTCTTC.

The chain uses TRBV28 and TRBJ2-3; the D gene is possibly TRBD2 (5 bases). V dropped 5 bases and J dropped 6 bases, with 12 bases sitting between them. Germline V CDR1 and CDR2: MDHEN, SYDVKM. This CDR3 has 13 residues. The CDR3 DNA reads TGTGCCAGCAGTCCCGGGGTCGTGGATACGCAGTATTTT. Translated, it gives CASSPGVVDTQYF.

This clone was seen a single time. The chain employs TRBV7-9 and TRBJ2-6, with D hard to call. This CDR3 has 16 residues. Germline CDR1 is SEHNR and CDR2 is FQNEAQ (reference sequence). The V end was cut by 2 bases, the J end by 3 bases, with 11 bases between. The CDR3 loop is CASSLIHGVGANVLTF. As DNA, the CDR3 is TGTGCCAGCAGCTTAATACACGGAGTTGGGGCCAACGTCCTGACTTTC.